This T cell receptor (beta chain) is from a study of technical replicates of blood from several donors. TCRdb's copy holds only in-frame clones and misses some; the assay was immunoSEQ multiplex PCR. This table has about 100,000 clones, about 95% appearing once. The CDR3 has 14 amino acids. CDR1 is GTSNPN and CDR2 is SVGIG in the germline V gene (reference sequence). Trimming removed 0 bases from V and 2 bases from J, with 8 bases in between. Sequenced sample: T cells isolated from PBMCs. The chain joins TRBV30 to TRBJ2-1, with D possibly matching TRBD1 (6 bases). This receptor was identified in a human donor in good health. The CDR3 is CAWSVGQTYNEQFF. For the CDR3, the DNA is TGTGCCTGGAGTGTAGGACAGACCTACAATGAGCAGTTCTTC.